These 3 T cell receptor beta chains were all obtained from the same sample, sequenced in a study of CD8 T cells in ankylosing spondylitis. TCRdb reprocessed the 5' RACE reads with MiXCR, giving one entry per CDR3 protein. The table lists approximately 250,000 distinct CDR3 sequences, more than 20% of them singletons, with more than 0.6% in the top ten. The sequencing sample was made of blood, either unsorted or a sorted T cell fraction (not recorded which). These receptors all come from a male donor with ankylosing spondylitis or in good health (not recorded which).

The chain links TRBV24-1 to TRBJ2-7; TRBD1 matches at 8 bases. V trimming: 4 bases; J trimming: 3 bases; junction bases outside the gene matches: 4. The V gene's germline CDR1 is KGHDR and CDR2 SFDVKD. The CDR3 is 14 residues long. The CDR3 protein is CATSDTGQGYEQYF. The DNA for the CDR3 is TGTGCCACCAGTGACACTGGACAGGGCTACGAGCAGTACTTC.

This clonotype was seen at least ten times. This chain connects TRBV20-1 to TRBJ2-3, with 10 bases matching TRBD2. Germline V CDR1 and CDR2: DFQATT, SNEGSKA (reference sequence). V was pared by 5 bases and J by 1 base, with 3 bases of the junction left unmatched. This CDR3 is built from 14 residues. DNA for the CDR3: TGCAGTGCTTCCGGGACTAGCGGCACAGATACGCAGTATTTT. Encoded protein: CSASGTSGTDTQYF.

In DNA, the CDR3 is TGTGCCAGCAGTTATACTAGCGGGGCCTACAATGAGCAGTTCTTC. Translation: CASSYTSGAYNEQFF. The gene calls are TRBV6-5 and TRBJ2-1; 10 positions agree with TRBD2. This CDR3 contains 15 residues. Per the germline V gene, CDR1 is MNHEY and CDR2 is SVGAGI. V shed 3 bases and J 2 bases; nucleotides not matched to a gene: 1.